Below are 25 T cell receptor beta chains sequenced from a single sample in a study of T cell repertoires in cytomegalovirus infection. Each CDR3 protein is one row after TCRdb ran MiXCR on the reads. The table includes approximately 390,000 distinct CDR3 sequences, about 35% detected once. The antigens of these receptors remain unknown. The sample here was cultured PBMCs, taken from culture after CMV antigen stimulation. Receptor source: a human donor in good health (CMV status not recorded). Some clones in this sample may be carry-over from other donors' samples.

This clonotype has a handful of counts. The rearrangement joins TRBV7-3 to TRBJ2-2; D gene ambiguous. In germline, CDR1 is SGHTA, CDR2 FQGTGA. V was pared by 5 bases and J by 6 bases, with 10 bases between. This CDR3 region has 13 residues. CDR3 DNA: TGTGCCAGCAGCCCGCAATACGCCGGGGAGCTGTTTTTT. Translating gives CASSPQYAGELFF. Looking up the rest from reference TRBV7-3 and TRBJ2-2 gives the full variable domain: GAGVSQTPSNKVTEKGKYVELRCDPISGHTALYWYRQSLGQGPEFLIYFQGTGAADDSGLPNDRFFAVRPEGSVSTLKIQRTERGDSAVYLCASSPQYAGELFFGEGSRLTVL.

The J gene is TRBJ1-2, the V gene TRBV27; D might be TRBD1 (6 bases). Trimming cost V 6 bases and J 4 bases, with 9 bases left between them. This CDR3 has 12 residues. Germline CDR1 is MNHEY and CDR2 is SMNVEV (reference sequence). The CDR3 DNA sequence: TGTGCCAGCAGAAGCAGGGGCTATGGCTACACCTTC. Residues: CASRSRGYGYTF.

The rearrangement joins TRBV28 to TRBJ2-7, with 10 bases lining up with TRBD2. This CDR3 comprises 15 residues. Germline V gives CDR1 MDHEN, CDR2 SYDVKM. With V trimmed by 1 base and J by 4 bases, 4 bases remained unmatched. CDR3 nucleotides: TGTGCCAGCAGTTTATCCGCTAGCGGGAGTTACGAGCAGTACTTC. Its translation: CASSLSASGSYEQYF.

CDR3 DNA sequence: TGTGCCAGCAGGGAGTCTGATTATTGGGGGGCCAACGTCCTGACTTTC. This gives the protein CASRESDYWGANVLTF. The chain carries TRBV5-6 and TRBJ2-6; D is unclear. There are 16 residues in the CDR3. Germline CDR1 and CDR2: SGHDT and YYEEEE. V lost 5 bases to trimming and J lost 4 bases, with 16 bases between them. The full variable domain, its missing parts supplied by reference TRBV5-6 and TRBJ2-6, is DAGVTQSPTHLIKTRGQQVTLRCSPKSGHDTVSWYQQALGQGPQFIFQYYEEEERQRGNFPDRFSGHQFPNYSSELNVNALLLGDSALYLCASRESDYWGANVLTFGAGSRLTVL.

The V and J genes are TRBV19 and TRBJ2-1; 13 bases map to TRBD2. V was pared by 3 bases and J by 1 base, with 9 bases of the junction left unmatched. The germline V gene has CDR1 LNHDA and CDR2 SQIVND (reference sequence). The CDR3 is made up of 19 amino acids. This CDR3 reads CASSITGTSGTISYNEQFF. DNA of the CDR3: TGTGCCAGTAGTATTACTGGGACTAGCGGGACGATATCCTACAATGAGCAGTTCTTC.

This clonotype was recorded only once. The chain carries TRBV9 and TRBJ1-2; D is ambiguous. CDR3 length equals 14 residues. Trimming removed 0 bases from V and 4 bases from J, with 10 bases in between. From germline, CDR1 is SGDLS and CDR2 YYNGEE. This CDR3 is CASSVGDTSYGYTF. CDR3 sequence (DNA): TGTGCCAGCAGCGTAGGTGACACCTCCTATGGCTACACCTTC. The full variable domain, rest sourced from reference TRBV9 and TRBJ1-2, is DSGVTQTPKHLITATGQRVTLRCSPRSGDLSVYWYQQSLDQGLQFLIQYYNGEERAKGNILERFSAQQFPDLHSELNLSSLELGDSALYFCASSVGDTSYGYTFGSGTRLTVV.

Note on this clonotype: This may come from a read error, since a much larger clone is one base off. V gene TRBV7-2 combines with J gene TRBJ1-1; D remains unclear. Trimming took 2 bases from V and 0 from J, leaving 13 bases between them. CDR1 is SGHTA and CDR2 is FQGNSA in the germline V gene. CDR3 length: 16 amino acids. The CDR3 spells CASSLPSGVMNTEAFF. The CDR3 bases are TGTGCCAGCAGCTTACCCAGTGGGGTTATGAACACTGAAGCTTTCTTT.

This clonotype was detected a few times. The V and J genes are TRBV20-1 and TRBJ1-5; D perhaps matches TRBD1 (6 bases). The CDR3 totals 15 residues. The V end was cut by 3 bases, the J end by 0 bases, with 12 bases between. Looked up from germline, CDR1 is DFQATT and CDR2 is SNEGSKA (reference sequence). The CDR3 nucleotides are TGCAGTGCTAGTGCAGGGGCTTATAGCAATCAGCCCCAGCATTTT. This gives the protein CSASAGAYSNQPQHF.

The rearrangement links TRBV7-8 to TRBJ1-1, with a tentative D call TRBD1 (5 bases). V shed 10 bases and J shed 2 bases, with 14 bases lying between them. There are 13 residues in the CDR3. Germline V gives CDR1 SGHVS, CDR2 FQNEAQ. The CDR3 loop is CANRDLGNTEAFF. DNA of the CDR3: TGTGCCAATCGGGACCTCGGAAACACTGAAGCTTTCTTT.

This clonotype was counted at least ten times. This chain links TRBV7-9 with TRBJ1-1; D remains unclear. Trimming stripped 8 bases from V and 2 bases from J, with 6 bases between. This CDR3 is 11 amino acids long. Germline V CDR1 and CDR2: SEHNR, FQNEAQ (reference sequence). The CDR3 protein is CASRANTEAFF. The CDR3 bases are TGTGCCAGCCGCGCCAACACTGAAGCTTTCTTT.

J is TRBJ1-1 and V is TRBV7-8; D call uncertain. With 5 bases removed from V and 4 bases from J, the gap between germline ends came to 11 bases. Germline CDR1 is SGHVS and CDR2 is FQNEAQ. The CDR3 is made up of 13 amino acids. The CDR3 sequence is CASSHSPGTEAFF. For the CDR3, the DNA is TGTGCCAGCAGCCATAGCCCCGGCACTGAAGCTTTCTTT.

This clonotype was counted a few times. V is TRBV6-6 and J is TRBJ1-1; D unclear. V lost 2 bases and J 0 bases, leaving 19 bases between the germline ends. CDR3 length: 18 amino acids. Germline CDR1 MNHNY, CDR2 SVGAGI (reference sequence). CDR3 sequence (DNA): TGTGCCAGCAGTTACGGGCCGGATGCGGGCTTGTTGAACACTGAAGCTTTCTTT. Translated: CASSYGPDAGLLNTEAFF.

Of note for this clonotype: The conserved phenylalanine or tryptophan is not found at the CDR3 terminus, so this likely reflects a read error. The chain combines TRBV18 with TRBJ2-1; D gene unclear. Between the trimmed V and J ends, which lost 3 bases and 7 bases, there was a span of 10 bases. The CDR3 length is 13 residues. CDR1 KGHSH and CDR2 LQKENI come from the germline V gene. The CDR3 nucleotides are TGTGCCAGCTCACCGCCTAGTGGGAATGAGCAGTTCTTA. Translating gives CASSPPSGNEQFL.

This clonotype was seen a few times. The chain joins TRBV28 to TRBJ2-7, with unresolved D. V lost 4 bases and J 7 bases, leaving 14 bases between the germline ends. CDR3 length: 13 amino acids. The germline V gene encodes CDR1 MDHEN and CDR2 SYDVKM. Here the CDR3 reads CASSSADLWEQYF. The CDR3 DNA is TGTGCCAGCAGTTCAGCTGACCTCTGGGAGCAGTACTTC. Together with reference TRBV28 and TRBJ2-7, the CDR3 gives the full variable domain: DVKVTQSSRYLVKRTGEKVFLECVQDMDHENMFWYRQDPGLGLRLIYFSYDVKMKEKGDIPEGYSVSREKKERFSLILESASTNQTSMYLCASSSADLWEQYFGPGTRLTVT.

V is TRBV4-1 and J is TRBJ1-5; D may be TRBD1 (6 bases). The CDR3 is 16 residues long. Germline V CDR1 and CDR2: MGHRA, YSYEKL. V was pared by 0 bases and J by 2 bases, with 11 bases between. CDR3 coding DNA: TGCGCCAGCAGCCAAGATCCGGGGGCAGGCAATCAGCCCCAGCATTTT. It specifies CASSQDPGAGNQPQHF.

This chain links TRBV7-2 with TRBJ2-5, with D unclear. This CDR3 region has 14 residues. Trimming shortened V by 6 bases and J by 5 bases, and 16 bases separated the two germline ends. CDR1 and CDR2 from the germline V gene are SGHTA and FQGNSA. The CDR3 nucleotides read TGTGCCAGCAGGGCAGACACTTACTGGGAGACCCAGTACTTC. It yields the protein CASRADTYWETQYF.

This clonotype has more than one count but fewer than ten. The rearrangement uses TRBV4-1 and TRBJ1-6; D might be TRBD1 (6 bases). Trimming shortened V by 2 bases and J by 0 bases, and 8 bases separated the two germline ends. Germline CDR1 is MGHRA and CDR2 is YSYEKL. The CDR3 sequence is 16 residues long. CDR3 loop: CASSQQGSSYNSPLHF. DNA of the CDR3: TGCGCCAGCAGCCAACAGGGGAGCTCCTATAATTCACCCCTCCACTTT.

This clonotype was counted many times. The gene calls are TRBV7-2 and TRBJ1-5; TRBD1 aligns across 8 bases. V gave up 6 bases and J gave up 5 bases; unmatched junction bases: 6. CDR1 is SGHTA, CDR2 FQGNSA, per germline. The CDR3 contains 14 residues. This CDR3 reads CASRFGQGDQPQHF. The CDR3 DNA sequence: TGTGCCAGCAGGTTTGGACAGGGCGATCAGCCCCAGCATTTT. Variable domain in full (rest from reference TRBV7-2 and TRBJ1-5): GAGVSQSPSNKVTEKGKDVELRCDPISGHTALYWYRQSLGQGLEFLIYFQGNSAPDKSGLPSDRFSAERTGGSVSTLTIQRTQQEDSAVYLCASRFGQGDQPQHFGDGTRLSIL.

V usage is TRBV7-9 and J usage is TRBJ2-5, with 7 bases fitting TRBD2. The CDR3 sequence is 16 residues long. V shed 5 bases and J 4 bases; nucleotides not matched to a gene: 13. Germline CDR1 reads SEHNR; CDR2 reads FQNEAQ (reference sequence). The CDR3 DNA follows: TGTGCCAGCAGCACCTTTCGCGGGAGAGAGTTAGAGACCCAGTACTTC. Encoded protein: CASSTFRGRELETQYF.

The rearrangement joins TRBV28 to TRBJ1-1, with 9 bases that match TRBD1. With 1 base clipped from V and 4 bases from J, the junction kept 7 bases outside the gene matches. The CDR3 spans 16 residues. Germline V CDR1 and CDR2: MDHEN, SYDVKM. CDR3 residues: CASSLLGTGWGTEAFF. CDR3 nucleotide sequence: TGTGCCAGCAGTTTATTAGGGACAGGGTGGGGCACTGAAGCTTTCTTT.

In this sample, this clonotype turned up a few times. The chain is built from TRBV10-3 and TRBJ2-7; 8 bases align to TRBD1. The CDR3 covers 15 residues. The V segment lost 5 bases and the J segment 0 bases; nucleotides outside the gene matches: 6. Germline assignment: CDR1 ENHRY and CDR2 SYGVKD. The CDR3 DNA reads TGTGCCATCAGTCTAGGACAGGGCTTCTCCTACGAGCAGTACTTC. It encodes CAISLGQGFSYEQYF.

V and J are TRBV7-2 and TRBJ2-2, with 7 bases fitting TRBD2. Germline lookup yields CDR1 SGHTA and CDR2 FQGNSA. This CDR3 is 16 amino acids long. V lost 5 bases and J lost 7; bases outside the gene matches: 13. For the CDR3, the DNA is TGTGCCAGCAGCCCTTATTTGGCGGGAGATAACGGGGAGCTGTTTTTT. Translating gives CASSPYLAGDNGELFF.

This clonotype has a handful of counts. The chain is built from TRBV7-8 and TRBJ2-3, with TRBD2 matching over 15 bases. Germline loops: CDR1 SGHVS, CDR2 FQNEAQ. This CDR3 has 18 amino acids. With 0 bases clipped from V and 5 bases from J, the junction kept 6 bases outside the gene matches. The CDR3 here is CASSLAGGTSGRLDTQYF. The CDR3 nucleotides read TGTGCCAGCAGCTTAGCTGGCGGGACTAGCGGGAGGCTAGATACGCAGTATTTT. Looking up the rest from reference TRBV7-8 and TRBJ2-3 gives the full variable domain: GAGVSQSPRYKVAKRGQDVALRCDPISGHVSLFWYQQALGQGPEFLTYFQNEAQLDKSGLPSDRFFAERPEGSVSTLKIQRTQQEDSAVYLCASSLAGGTSGRLDTQYFGPGTRLTVL.

This chain connects TRBV6-2 or TRBV6-3 to TRBJ1-1, with D perhaps matching TRBD1 (6 bases). The length of the CDR3 is 16 residues. CDR1 and CDR2 from the germline V gene are MNHEY and SVGEGT. V was clipped by 1 base and J by 1 base, with 13 bases between them. The CDR3 spells CASSYYWGRGNTEAFF. The CDR3 DNA is TGTGCCAGCAGTTACTACTGGGGCAGGGGGAACACTGAAGCTTTCTTT.

This clonotype appeared a few times. The rearrangement links TRBV4-2 to TRBJ1-1; D possibly corresponds to TRBD1 (6 bases). Germline CDR1 and CDR2: LGHNA and YNFKEQ. V lost 3 bases and J 3 bases, leaving 14 bases between the germline ends. The CDR3 loop spans 15 amino acids. CDR3 residues: CASSQDKQGYTEAFF. CDR3 DNA sequence: TGTGCCAGCAGCCAGGACAAACAGGGTTACACTGAAGCTTTCTTT.